This T cell receptor beta chain appears in the sequencing data of a study of B cell selection in AIRE deficiency (dated by TCRdb to about 2019). Some background on the complete study: TCRbeta repertoires of sorted blood CD4+ conventional T cells and regulatory T cells were compared between AIRE-deficient patients and healthy controls. The TCR-sequenced cohort comprised roughly 5 AIRE-deficient APECED patients and roughly 5 healthy control donors.

Reading from cysteine to phenylalanine, the CDR3 counts 13 amino acids. The kept DNA is CDR3 alone, 39 bases in frame from the first base. Trimming accounts for 2 bases at V and 7 bases at J, while the number of junction bases matched to no gene is 2. CDR1 is given as SGDLS and CDR2 as YYNGEE, both from the germline V gene. Turning to this clone: Its recognized antigen is unknown. It has no much larger one-base neighbor in the sample; base qualities were not kept.

Broad study findings and their caveats: In terms of TCRBV gene usage, CDR3 length and TCR diversity, Tconv and Treg cells from AIRE-deficient patients looked similar to Tconv and Treg cells from healthy donors. Among around 4,000 shared Treg TCRbeta sequences, over 30% were found to be shared only among healthy donors and 9% to 9.5% only among patients, suggesting that Treg selection is less efficient in the absence of AIRE. Shared Treg sequences had shorter CDR3s, reflecting a bias toward rearrangements with few non-templated nucleotide insertions. Roughly 28% of the Treg TCRbeta sequences shared among healthy donors were detected in patient Tconv cells, suggesting that Treg-biased clones are diverted into the Tconv compartment. Only TCRbeta chains were sequenced; about 36% of shared healthy-donor Treg sequences also occurred in healthy Tconv, possibly because of differing TCRalpha chains.

Conventional CD4 T cells were sorted as cells that were CD4+CD127+. Control samples were obtained from healthy donors who were not related to the patients. A FACSAria flow cytometer was used to sort the Tconv and Treg cells intended for TCRbeta sequencing. Sorted cells were collected into 5-ml round-bottom polystyrene tubes, and dry cell pellets were frozen at -80°C before sequencing. The immunoSEQ platform was used to sequence the TCRbeta chains. Under the source paper's analysis protocol: Pooled conventional T cell repertoires yielded approximately 1x10^5 distinct in-frame TCRbeta sequences from patients and around 130,000 from healthy donors. Public Treg TCRbeta sequences were defined as those shared by two or more individuals and were then searched for in Tconv repertoires. Group differences were tested with Mann-Whitney U tests and Bonferroni-Dunn correction in GraphPad Prism 7.03. TCRdb mirrors the immuneACCESS table, restricted to in-frame sequences. Some clones are absent from its copies; in checked studies, under half trace to an unresolved V gene, and the reason for the others is unknown. V, J and clone size reflect that table, while D and trimming were determined from the DNA. This sample holds approximately 24,000 clones; roughly 96% were observed only once. Approximately 0.17% of the sample rests with the top ten.

The chain joins TRBV9 to TRBJ1-1, with 10 bases matching TRBD1. The receptor's source is a human donor in good health. The source material was CD4+CD127+ conventional T cells sorted from PBMCs. The CDR3 region: CASSVGTGVEAFF. In nucleotides, the sequence is TGTGCCAGCAGCGTCGGGACAGGGGTTGAAGCTTTCTTT.